What follows are 2 T cell receptor beta chains derived from one specimen sequenced in a study of blood T cell repertoires in COVID-19. Measured with immunoSEQ multiplex PCR; TCRdb has only the in-frame clones, and not every one. The sample lists a few hundred thousand clones, around 92% occurring once. Sequenced: peripheral blood. The receptors were sampled from a woman aged 25 to 39 with COVID-19, enrolled during active disease.

This chain uses TRBV5-1 with TRBJ1-4, with D maybe TRBD1 (5 bases). Trimming stripped 0 bases from V and 0 bases from J, with 12 bases between. The CDR3 runs to 17 residues. The germline V gene has CDR1 SGHRS and CDR2 YFSETQ. CDR3 region: CASSLGGGTTTNEKLFF. Written as DNA, the CDR3 is TGCGCCAGCAGCTTGGGGGGAGGGACCACAACTAATGAAAAACTGTTTTTT.

Details on this clone: At the DNA level, this CDR3 is encoded by other sequences in the same sample as well. This rearrangement joins TRBV27 to TRBJ1-3; D gene ambiguous. CDR3 length: 15 residues. Looked up from germline, CDR1 is MNHEY and CDR2 is SMNVEV (reference sequence). Deletions cut 0 bases from V and 0 bases from J, with 6 bases between. The CDR3 protein is CASSLSAASGNTIYF. CDR3 in DNA: TGTGCCAGCAGTTTATCGGCGGCCTCTGGAAACACCATATATTTT.